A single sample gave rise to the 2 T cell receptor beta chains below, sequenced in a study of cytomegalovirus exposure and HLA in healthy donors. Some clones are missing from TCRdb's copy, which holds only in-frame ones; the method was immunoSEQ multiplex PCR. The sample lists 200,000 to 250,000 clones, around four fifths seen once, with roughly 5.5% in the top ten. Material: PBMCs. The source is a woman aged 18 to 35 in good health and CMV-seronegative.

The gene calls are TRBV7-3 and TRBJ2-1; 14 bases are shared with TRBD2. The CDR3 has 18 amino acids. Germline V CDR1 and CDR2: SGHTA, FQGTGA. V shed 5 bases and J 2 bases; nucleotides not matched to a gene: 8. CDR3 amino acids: CASSPAGLAGAPYNEQFF. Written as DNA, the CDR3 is TGTGCCAGCAGCCCGGCGGGACTAGCGGGGGCTCCCTACAATGAGCAGTTCTTC.

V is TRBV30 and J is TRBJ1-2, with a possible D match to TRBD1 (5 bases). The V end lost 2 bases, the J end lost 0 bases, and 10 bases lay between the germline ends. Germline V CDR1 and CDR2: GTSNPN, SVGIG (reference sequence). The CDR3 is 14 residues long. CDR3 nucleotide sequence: TGTGCCTGGAGTCGGCGGGGGGCTAACTATGGCTACACCTTC. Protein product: CAWSRRGANYGYTF.